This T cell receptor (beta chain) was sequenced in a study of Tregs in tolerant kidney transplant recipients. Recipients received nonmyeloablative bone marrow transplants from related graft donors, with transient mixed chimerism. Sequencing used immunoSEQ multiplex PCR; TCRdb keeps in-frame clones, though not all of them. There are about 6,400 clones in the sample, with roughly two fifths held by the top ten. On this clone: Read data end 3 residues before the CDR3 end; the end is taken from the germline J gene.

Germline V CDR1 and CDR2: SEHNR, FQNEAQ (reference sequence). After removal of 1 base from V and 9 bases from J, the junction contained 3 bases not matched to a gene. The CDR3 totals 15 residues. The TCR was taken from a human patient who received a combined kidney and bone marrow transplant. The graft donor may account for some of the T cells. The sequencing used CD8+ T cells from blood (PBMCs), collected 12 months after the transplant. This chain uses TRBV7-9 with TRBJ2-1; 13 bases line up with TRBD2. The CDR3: CASSLELAGGIEQFF. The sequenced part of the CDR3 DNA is TGTGCCAGCAGCTTAGAACTAGCGGGAGGGATTGAG.